A selection of T cell receptor beta chains follows, all from one sample in a study of radiation and T cells in renal cell carcinoma. The data were produced by immunoSEQ multiplex PCR, yet TCRdb's version contains in-frame clones alone and is incomplete. The table lists 70,000 to 80,000 clones, about 86% of them singletons. Sequenced here: blood, sampled from a patient whose treatment included radiotherapy and nephrectomy. The source is a woman aged 50 to 65 with renal cell carcinoma. Both conserved end residues are part of each CDR3. A D gene is named only where the DNA matches it firmly. Size values are once, few and many counts, or a class for expanded clones, and some rows have none.

>TRBD1|TRBV19|-|TRBJ1-1
TGTGCCAGTAGTAAACCTCGACAGGGGGGCACTGAAGCTTTCTTT
CASSKPRQGGTEAFF
>-|TRBV7-9|-|TRBJ1-1
TGTGCCAGCAGCCCTGGACAGCGTGGCACTGAAGCTTTCTTT
CASSPGQRGTEAFF
>-|TRBV7-2|-|TRBJ1-1
TGTGCCAGCAGCCCTCAGGGCTACACTGAAGCTTTCTTT
CASSPQGYTEAFF
>TRBD1|TRBV14|-|TRBJ2-2
TGTGCCAGCAGCCCACGACAGGGGGTGTCCGGGGAGCTGTTTTTT
CASSPRQGVSGELFF
>TRBD1|TRBV29-1|-|TRBJ1-2
TGCAGCGTTGCAACCGGGACAGGGGGGAACTATGGCTACACCTTC
CSVATGTGGNYGYTF
>-|TRBV21-1|few|TRBJ1-5
TGTGCCAGCAGTAGAAACACTCGCAATCAGCCCCAGCATTTT
CASSRNTRNQPQHF
>-|TRBV5-1|-|TRBJ2-5
TGCGCCAGCAGCTTGGCGTCCGTTATGGAGACCCAGTACTTC
CASSLASVMETQYF
>-|TRBV11-2|once|TRBJ1-4
TGTGCCAGCAGCCAAAGAAGCGAGAAACTGTTTTTT
CASSQRSEKLFF
>-|TRBV4-1|few|TRBJ1-5
TGCGCCAGCAGCCAATGGGGACCCGATCAGCCCCAGCATTTT
CASSQWGPDQPQHF
>TRBD1|TRBV15|-|TRBJ1-4
TGTGCCACCAGCACTTATGGACAGGGGGCGTCCCTCATTGAAAAACTGTTTTTT
CATSTYGQGASLIEKLFF
>-|TRBV11-3|-|TRBJ2-5
TGTGCCAGCAGCGATAGGGTGGACGAGACCCAGTACTTC
CASSDRVDETQYF
>-|TRBV4-1|-|TRBJ1-4
TGCGCCAGCAGCCAAGTGGGGGCCGGGGGGAGAGAAAAACTGTTTTTT
CASSQVGAGGREKLFF
>-|TRBV9|-|TRBJ1-2
TGTGCCAGCAGCGCGCCGACCCCGGGTCCGGGCTACACCTTC
CASSAPTPGPGYTF
>-|TRBV9|-|TRBJ2-5
TGTGCCAGCAGCGCCCTTTTCCAAGAGACCCAGTACTTC
CASSALFQETQYF
>TRBD2|TRBV19|-|TRBJ2-7
TGTGCCAGTAGTGAACTAGCGGGGAGTAACTACGAGCAGTACTTC
CASSELAGSNYEQYF
>TRBD2|TRBV6-5|-|TRBJ2-1
TGTGCCAGCAGTTCCCCGGGGGGGATTGAGCAGTTCTTC
CASSSPGGIEQFF
>TRBD2|TRBV7-2|-|TRBJ2-2
TGTGCCAGCAGCTTGGGGCTAGCGGTTTCCACCGGGGAGCTGTTTTTT
CASSLGLAVSTGELFF
>TRBD1|TRBV6-6|-|TRBJ1-5
TGTGCCAGCAGTTCGACAGGGAAGAATCAGCCCCAGCATTTT
CASSSTGKNQPQHF
>-|TRBV19|-|TRBJ1-5
TGTGCCAGTAGTATCGGCAGGGTCGGGCCCCAGCATTTT
CASSIGRVGPQHF
>-|TRBV11-2|-|TRBJ2-7
TGTGCCAGCAGCTTCGGTCCCAGGGAATACGAGCAGTACTTC
CASSFGPREYEQYF
>-|TRBV4-3|-|TRBJ1-4
TGCGCCAGCAGCCAAGATCTACCGTCGGGAGCAGCAAATGAAAAACTGTTTTTT
CASSQDLPSGAANEKLFF
>-|TRBV4-3|-|TRBJ1-2
TGCGCCAGCAGCCAAGAATCCGGTGGGGCGGGCTACACCTTC
CASSQESGGAGYTF
>TRBD1|TRBV5-1|-|TRBJ1-1
TGCGCCAGCAGCTTGTCGACAGGGGAGAACACTGAAGCTTTCTTT
CASSLSTGENTEAFF
>TRBD2|TRBV19|-|TRBJ2-5
TGTGCCAGTAGTCCTAGCGGGTGGTTTGAAACCCAGTACTTC
CASSPSGWFETQYF
>-|TRBV2|-|TRBJ1-4
TGTGCCAGCAGTGAAGGCAGGGGTAGGGAAAAACTGTTTTTT
CASSEGRGREKLFF
>TRBD1|TRBV5-1|-|TRBJ1-6
TGCGCCAGCAGCTTGGATGCGCAGGGGGGCTCCTATAATTCACCCCTCCACTTT
CASSLDAQGGSYNSPLHF
>-|TRBV7-6|-|TRBJ2-1
TGTGCCAGCAGCTTAGCGGCTAGCGCGAATGAGCAGTTCTTC
CASSLAASANEQFF
>-|TRBV28|-|TRBJ2-7
TGTGCCAGCAGTCCGCCCGCAACCTACGAGCAGTACTTC
CASSPPATYEQYF